A single sample is the source of the 13 T cell receptor beta chains below, sequenced in a study of post-analysis software for immune sequencing data. Researchers reported that TCR beta cDNA libraries carried unique molecular identifiers. TCRdb fed the PCR reads into MiXCR, producing one record per CDR3 protein. The data show about 260,000 distinct CDR3 sequences, with approximately 34% seen just once and around 4.8% held by the top ten. Their cognate antigens are unknown. Study-level results: Relative to controls, patients had 5 or 6 TRBV segments at higher frequency, with TRBV5-6, TRBV5-1 and TRBV20-1 among these.

Specimen: blood. The receptors were sampled from a girl aged 5 to 17 with multiple sclerosis.

This clonotype has just a few counts. The CDR3 is CASSSLGRYGYTF. CDR3 in DNA: TGTGCCAGCTCCTCTTTAGGGCGCTATGGCTACACCTTC. J is TRBJ1-2 and V is TRBV27; D remains ambiguous. The CDR3 spans 13 residues. The germline V gene has CDR1 MNHEY and CDR2 SMNVEV (reference sequence). The V gene lost 8 bases and the J gene lost 4 bases, with 14 bases spanning the gap.

V and J are TRBV4-1 and TRBJ1-2, with D unclear. Trimming left V 0 bases short and J 4 bases short, with 9 bases between. The CDR3 has 14 residues. The germline V gene encodes CDR1 MGHRA and CDR2 YSYEKL. As DNA, the CDR3 is TGCGCCAGCAGCCAAGATTCCCCAGGCTATGGCTACACCTTC. Protein product: CASSQDSPGYGYTF.

Regarding this clonotype: This may stem from a read error, because a much larger clone lies one nucleotide away. The chain links TRBV4-1 to TRBJ1-4, with TRBD1 as a possible D gene (5 bases). Germline lookup yields CDR1 MGHRA and CDR2 YSYEKL. This CDR3 has 16 residues. The CDR3 is CASGQDPGRNNEKLFF. The DNA of the CDR3 is TGCGCCAGCGGCCAAGATCCAGGGCGGAATAATGAAAAACTGTTTTTT.

The genes are TRBV4-2 and TRBJ2-1, with 10 nucleotides matching TRBD2. Germline CDR1 reads LGHNA; CDR2 reads YNFKEQ. Germline trimming cut 0 bases from V and 5 bases from J; bases unmatched to any gene: 7. This CDR3 is built from 17 residues. The CDR3 bases are TGTGCCAGCAGCCAAGAGCCTAGCGGGAGAGTCGACAATGAGCAGTTCTTC. This translates into CASSQEPSGRVDNEQFF.

This chain joins TRBV7-8 and TRBJ1-6; D ambiguous. Germline lookup yields CDR1 SGHVS and CDR2 FQNEAQ. The CDR3 spans 14 residues. V lost 2 bases and J lost 7, with 9 bases in between. CDR3 nucleotides: TGTGCCAGCAGCTTATTGTACGCCAATTCACCCCTCCACTTT. Translated: CASSLLYANSPLHF.

The chain uses TRBV5-1 and TRBJ1-5; D is unresolved. This CDR3 contains 15 residues. Germline V gives CDR1 SGHRS, CDR2 YFSETQ. V lost 0 bases to trimming and J lost 0 bases, with 7 bases between them. The CDR3 DNA follows: TGCGCCAGCAGCTTGGACCTGGGTAGCAATCAGCCCCAGCATTTT. Its protein is CASSLDLGSNQPQHF.

The sample holds many counts of this clonotype. The J gene is TRBJ1-2, the V gene TRBV7-8, with no clear D. Deletions cut 1 base from V and 8 bases from J, with 11 bases between. The CDR3 length is 13 residues. The V gene's germline CDR1 is SGHVS and CDR2 FQNEAQ. CDR3 amino acids: CASSLGTTEGYTF. DNA of the CDR3: TGTGCCAGCAGCTTAGGAACCACGGAGGGCTACACCTTC.

This clonotype was seen at least ten times. The V and J genes are TRBV5-6 and TRBJ2-3; D is unresolved. Trimming removed 1 base at V and 0 bases at J, with 9 bases between. Germline-derived CDR1 and CDR2 are SGHDT and YYEEEE. This CDR3 has 15 amino acids. The CDR3 nucleotides are TGTGCCAGCAGCTTGTGGGGTCCTAGCACAGATACGCAGTATTTT. This sequence encodes CASSLWGPSTDTQYF. Filled out from reference TRBV5-6 and TRBJ2-3, the complete variable domain reads DAGVTQSPTHLIKTRGQQVTLRCSPKSGHDTVSWYQQALGQGPQFIFQYYEEEERQRGNFPDRFSGHQFPNYSSELNVNALLLGDSALYLCASSLWGPSTDTQYFGPGTRLTVL.

A remark on this clonotype: A single base separates this from a much larger clone, so it may be a read error. This CDR3 is CASSQGRDTNQETQFF. CDR3 in DNA: TGTGCCAGCAGCCAAGGGAGGGACACCAACCAAGAGACCCAGTTCTTC. The chain links TRBV3-1 to TRBJ2-5; perhaps D is TRBD1 or TRBD2 (6 bases each). The tail of the sequence fits TRBJ2-1 better, so the J call may be wrong. The CDR3 consists of 16 residues. Germline V gene data show CDR1 as LGHDT and CDR2 as YNNKEL (reference sequence).

The genes are TRBV13 and TRBJ2-1, with TRBD2 matching 12 bases. CDR3 length equals 16 residues. Germline V gene sequence: CDR1 PRHDT, CDR2 FYEKMQ (reference sequence). Trimming at V came to 2 bases and at J to 8 bases, leaving 7 bases not matched to a gene. The CDR3 here is CASSLFGPSGRDEQFF. Here the CDR3 DNA reads TGTGCCAGCAGCTTATTTGGGCCTAGCGGGAGGGATGAGCAGTTCTTC.

This clonotype was seen ten or more times. The chain recombines TRBV28 with TRBJ2-3; 7 bases line up with TRBD2. CDR3 size: 16 residues. CDR1 is MDHEN and CDR2 is SYDVKM in the germline V gene. With V trimmed by 6 bases and J by 1 base, 10 bases remained unmatched. CDR3 sequence reads: CASRLSRGRGTDTQYF. As DNA, the CDR3 is TGTGCCAGCAGACTCAGCCGCGGGAGAGGCACAGATACGCAGTATTTT.

The V and J genes are TRBV27 and TRBJ2-5; maybe TRBD2 (5 bases). The V gene's germline CDR1 is MNHEY and CDR2 SMNVEV (reference sequence). The CDR3 loop spans 14 amino acids. Trimming stripped 7 bases from V and 11 bases from J, with 23 bases between. CDR3: CASKGSVSYNEQYF. The CDR3 DNA follows: TGTGCCAGCAAGGGTAGCGTTTCCTACAATGAGCAGTACTTC.

The table lists this clonotype with many counts. The genes are TRBV12-3 or TRBV12-4 and TRBJ2-1; 11 bases map to TRBD2. The CDR3 has 15 amino acids. Germline trimming cut 7 bases from V and 6 bases from J; bases unmatched to any gene: 8. This CDR3 is CASIPRLAGSNEQFF. The CDR3 region has the DNA TGTGCCAGCATCCCCAGACTAGCGGGGAGCAATGAGCAGTTCTTC.